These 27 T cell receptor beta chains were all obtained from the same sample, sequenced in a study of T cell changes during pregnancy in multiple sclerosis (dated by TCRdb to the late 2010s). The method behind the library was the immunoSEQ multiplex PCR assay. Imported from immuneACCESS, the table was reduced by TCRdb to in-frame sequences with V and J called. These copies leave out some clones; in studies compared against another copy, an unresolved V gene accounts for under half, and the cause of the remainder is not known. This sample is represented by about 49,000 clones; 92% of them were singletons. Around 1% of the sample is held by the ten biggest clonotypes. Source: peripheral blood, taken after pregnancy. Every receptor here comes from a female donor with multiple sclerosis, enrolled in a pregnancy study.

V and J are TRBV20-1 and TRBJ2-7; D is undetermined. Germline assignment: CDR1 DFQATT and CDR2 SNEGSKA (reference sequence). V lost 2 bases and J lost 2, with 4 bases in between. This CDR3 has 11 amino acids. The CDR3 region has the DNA TGCAGTGCTAGATCTGCCTACGAGCAGTACTTC. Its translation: CSARSAYEQYF.

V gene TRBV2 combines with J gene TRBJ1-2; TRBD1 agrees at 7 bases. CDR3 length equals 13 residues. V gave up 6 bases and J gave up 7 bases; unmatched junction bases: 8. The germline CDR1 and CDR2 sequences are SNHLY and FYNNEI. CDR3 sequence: CASREKTGFGYTF. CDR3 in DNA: TGTGCCAGCAGGGAAAAGACAGGGTTTGGCTACACCTTC.

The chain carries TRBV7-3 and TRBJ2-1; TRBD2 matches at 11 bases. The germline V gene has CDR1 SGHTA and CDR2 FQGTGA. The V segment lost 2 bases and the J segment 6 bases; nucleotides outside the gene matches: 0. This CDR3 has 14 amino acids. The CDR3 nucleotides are TGTGCCAGCAGCTTAGGGACTAGCGGCAATGAGCAGTTCTTC. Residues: CASSLGTSGNEQFF.

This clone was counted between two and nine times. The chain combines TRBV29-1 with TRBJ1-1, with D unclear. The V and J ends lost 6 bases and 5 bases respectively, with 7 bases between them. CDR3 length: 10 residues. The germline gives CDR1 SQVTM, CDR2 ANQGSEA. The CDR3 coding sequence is TGCAGCGTCTTAGAAACTGAAGCTTTCTTT. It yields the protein CSVLETEAFF.

The CDR3 nucleotides are TGTGCCAGTAGTGGCAGGGCCCTTTATGGCTACACCTTC. The encoded protein is CASSGRALYGYTF. The V call is TRBV19, the J call TRBJ1-2; tentative D call: TRBD1 (5 bases). V was pared by 5 bases and J by 5 bases, with 12 bases between. Germline values: CDR1 LNHDA, CDR2 SQIVND (reference sequence). The CDR3 sequence is 13 residues long.

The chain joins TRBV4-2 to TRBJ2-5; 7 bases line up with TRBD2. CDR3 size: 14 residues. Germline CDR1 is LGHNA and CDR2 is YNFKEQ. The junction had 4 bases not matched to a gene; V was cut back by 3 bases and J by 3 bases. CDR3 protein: CASSQAGGEETQYF. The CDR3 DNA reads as TGTGCCAGCAGCCAGGCTGGGGGGGAAGAGACCCAGTACTTC.

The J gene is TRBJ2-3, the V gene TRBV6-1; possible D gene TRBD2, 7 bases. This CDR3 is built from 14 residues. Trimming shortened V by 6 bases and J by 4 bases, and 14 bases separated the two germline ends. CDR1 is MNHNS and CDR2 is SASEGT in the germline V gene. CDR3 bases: TGTGCCAGCAGGGGGGGGAGGGGGGCAGATACGCAGTATTTT. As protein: CASRGGRGADTQYF.

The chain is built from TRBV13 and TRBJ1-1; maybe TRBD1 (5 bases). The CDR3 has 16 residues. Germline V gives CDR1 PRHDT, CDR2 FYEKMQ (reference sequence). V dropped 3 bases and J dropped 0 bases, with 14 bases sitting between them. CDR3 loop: CASSFSVRGMNTEAFF. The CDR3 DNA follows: TGTGCCAGCAGCTTCTCAGTTAGGGGAATGAACACTGAAGCTTTCTTT.

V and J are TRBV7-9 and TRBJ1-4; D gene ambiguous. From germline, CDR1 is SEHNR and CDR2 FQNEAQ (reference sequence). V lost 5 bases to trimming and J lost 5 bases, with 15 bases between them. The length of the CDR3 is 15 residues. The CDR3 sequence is CASSTRLGGNEKLFF. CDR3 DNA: TGTGCCAGCAGCACGAGACTCGGCGGGAATGAAAAACTGTTTTTT.

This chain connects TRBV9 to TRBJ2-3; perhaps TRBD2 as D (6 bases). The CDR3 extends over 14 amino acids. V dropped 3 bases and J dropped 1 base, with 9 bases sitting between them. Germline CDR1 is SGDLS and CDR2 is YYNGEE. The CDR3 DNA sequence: TGTGCCAGCAGCGACGGGACTCGCACAGATACGCAGTATTTT. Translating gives CASSDGTRTDTQYF.

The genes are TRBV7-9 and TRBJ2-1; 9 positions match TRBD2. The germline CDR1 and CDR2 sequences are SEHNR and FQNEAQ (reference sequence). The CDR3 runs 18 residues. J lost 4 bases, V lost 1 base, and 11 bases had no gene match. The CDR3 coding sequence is TGTGCCAGCAGCTTAGTAGGGGACTCTAGCGGGGATTACAATGAGCAGTTCTTC. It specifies CASSLVGDSSGDYNEQFF.

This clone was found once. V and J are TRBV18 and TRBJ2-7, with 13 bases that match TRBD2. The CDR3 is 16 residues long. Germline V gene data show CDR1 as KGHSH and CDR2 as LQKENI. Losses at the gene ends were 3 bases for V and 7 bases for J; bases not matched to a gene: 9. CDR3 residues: CASSPLGLAGLWEQYF. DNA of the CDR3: TGTGCCAGCTCACCTCTGGGACTAGCGGGGCTATGGGAGCAGTACTTC. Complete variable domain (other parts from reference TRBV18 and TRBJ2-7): NAGVMQNPRHLVRRRGQEARLRCSPMKGHSHVYWYRQLPEEGLKFMVYLQKENIIDESGMPKERFSAEFPKEGPSILRIQQVVRGDSAAYFCASSPLGLAGLWEQYFGPGTRLTVT.

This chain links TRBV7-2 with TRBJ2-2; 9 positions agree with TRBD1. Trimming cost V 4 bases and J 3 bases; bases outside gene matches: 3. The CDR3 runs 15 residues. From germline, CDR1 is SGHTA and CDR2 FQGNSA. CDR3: CASSSRTGDTGELFF. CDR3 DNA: TGTGCCAGCAGCTCTAGGACAGGGGACACCGGGGAGCTGTTTTTT. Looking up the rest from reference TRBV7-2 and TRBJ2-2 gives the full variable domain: GAGVSQSPSNKVTEKGKDVELRCDPISGHTALYWYRQSLGQGLEFLIYFQGNSAPDKSGLPSDRFSAERTGGSVSTLTIQRTQQEDSAVYLCASSSRTGDTGELFFGEGSRLTVL.

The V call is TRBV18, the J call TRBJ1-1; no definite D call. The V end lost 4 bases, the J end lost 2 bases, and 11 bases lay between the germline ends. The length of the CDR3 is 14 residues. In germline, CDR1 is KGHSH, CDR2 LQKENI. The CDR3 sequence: CASSQASRNTEAFF. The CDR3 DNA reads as TGTGCCAGCTCACAAGCCTCTAGAAACACTGAAGCTTTCTTT.

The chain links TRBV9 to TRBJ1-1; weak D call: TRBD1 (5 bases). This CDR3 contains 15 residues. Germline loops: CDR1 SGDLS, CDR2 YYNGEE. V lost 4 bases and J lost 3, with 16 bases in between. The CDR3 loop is CASSSQLGGDTEAFF. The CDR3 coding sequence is TGTGCCAGCAGCTCCCAGCTGGGGGGGGACACTGAAGCTTTCTTT.

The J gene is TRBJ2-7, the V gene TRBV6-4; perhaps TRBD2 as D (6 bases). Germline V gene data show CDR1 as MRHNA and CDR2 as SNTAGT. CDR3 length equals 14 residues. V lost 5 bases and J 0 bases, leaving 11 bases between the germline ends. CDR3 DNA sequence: TGTGCCAGCAGTTATGGGGGGAACTCCTACGAGCAGTACTTC. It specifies CASSYGGNSYEQYF.

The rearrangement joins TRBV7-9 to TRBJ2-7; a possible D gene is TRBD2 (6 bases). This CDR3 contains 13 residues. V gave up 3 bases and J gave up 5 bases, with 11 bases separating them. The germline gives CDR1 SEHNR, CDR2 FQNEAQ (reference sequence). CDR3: CASSLASDNEQYF. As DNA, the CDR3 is TGTGCCAGCAGCTTGGCTAGCGATAACGAGCAGTACTTC.

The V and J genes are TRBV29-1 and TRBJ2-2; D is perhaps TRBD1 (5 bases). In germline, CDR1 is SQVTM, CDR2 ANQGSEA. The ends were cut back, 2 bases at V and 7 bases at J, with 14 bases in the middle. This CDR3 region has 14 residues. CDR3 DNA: TGCAGCGTTGAAATTTCAGGGCGAAACGGGGAGCTGTTTTTT. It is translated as CSVEISGRNGELFF.

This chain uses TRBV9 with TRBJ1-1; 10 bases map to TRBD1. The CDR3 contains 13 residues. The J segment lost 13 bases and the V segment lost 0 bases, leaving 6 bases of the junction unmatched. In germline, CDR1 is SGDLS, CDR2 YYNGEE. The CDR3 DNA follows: TGTGCCAGCAGCGTAGCTGGAGGACAGGGGGTTTTCTTT. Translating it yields CASSVAGGQGVFF.

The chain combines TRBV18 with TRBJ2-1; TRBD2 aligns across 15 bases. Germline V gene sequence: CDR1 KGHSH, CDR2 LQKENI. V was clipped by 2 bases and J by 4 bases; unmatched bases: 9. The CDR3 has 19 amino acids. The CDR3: CASSPLYTGTSGGYNEQFF. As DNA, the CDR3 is TGTGCCAGCTCACCATTATACACCGGGACTAGCGGGGGGTACAATGAGCAGTTCTTC.

The chain's CDR3 is CASSLALTGRSGDTQYF. In DNA, the CDR3 is TGTGCCAGCAGCTTAGCGCTCACCGGGAGGAGTGGAGATACGCAGTATTTT. The rearrangement uses TRBV7-9 and TRBJ2-3, with TRBD2 identical over 7 bases. This CDR3 region has 17 residues. Unmatched junction bases numbered 11, after V lost 0 bases and J lost 5 bases. Per the germline V gene, CDR1 is SEHNR and CDR2 is FQNEAQ (reference sequence).

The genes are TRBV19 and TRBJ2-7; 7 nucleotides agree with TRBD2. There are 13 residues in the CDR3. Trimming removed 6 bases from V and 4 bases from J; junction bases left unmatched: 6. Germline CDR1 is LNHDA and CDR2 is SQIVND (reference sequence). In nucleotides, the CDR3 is TGTGCCAGTAGGCTTCAGGGAGGGTACGAGCAGTACTTC. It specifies CASRLQGGYEQYF.

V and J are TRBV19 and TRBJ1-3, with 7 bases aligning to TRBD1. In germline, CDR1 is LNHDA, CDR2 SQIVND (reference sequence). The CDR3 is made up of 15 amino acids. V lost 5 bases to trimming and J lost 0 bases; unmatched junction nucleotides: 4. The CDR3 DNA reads TGTGCCAGTAGTTTGACAGGGTCCTCTGGAAACACCATATATTTT. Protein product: CASSLTGSSGNTIYF.

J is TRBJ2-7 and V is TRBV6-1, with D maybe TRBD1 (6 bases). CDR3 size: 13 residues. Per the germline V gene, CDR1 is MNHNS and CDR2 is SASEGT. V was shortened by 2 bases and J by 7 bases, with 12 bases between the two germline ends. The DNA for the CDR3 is TGTGCCAGCAGTGAATATACAGGGCAAGAGCAGTACTTC. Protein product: CASSEYTGQEQYF.

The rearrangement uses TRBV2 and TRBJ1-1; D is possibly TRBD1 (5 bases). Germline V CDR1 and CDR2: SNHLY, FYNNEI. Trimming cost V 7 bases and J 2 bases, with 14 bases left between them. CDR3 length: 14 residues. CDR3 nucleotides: TGTGCCAGCAAAGGGGTCTTCATCAACACTGAAGCTTTCTTT. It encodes CASKGVFINTEAFF.

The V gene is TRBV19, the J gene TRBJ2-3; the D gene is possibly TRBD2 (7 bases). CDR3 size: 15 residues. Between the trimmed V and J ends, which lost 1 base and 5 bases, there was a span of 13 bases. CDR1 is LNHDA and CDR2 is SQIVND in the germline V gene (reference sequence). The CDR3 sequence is CASSIVRGAVDTQYF. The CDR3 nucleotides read TGTGCCAGTAGTATAGTCCGGGGGGCGGTAGATACGCAGTATTTT. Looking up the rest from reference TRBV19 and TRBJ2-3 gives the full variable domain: DGGITQSPKYLFRKEGQNVTLSCEQNLNHDAMYWYRQDPGQGLRLIYYSQIVNDFQKGDIAEGYSVSREKKESFPLTVTSAQKNPTAFYLCASSIVRGAVDTQYFGPGTRLTVL.

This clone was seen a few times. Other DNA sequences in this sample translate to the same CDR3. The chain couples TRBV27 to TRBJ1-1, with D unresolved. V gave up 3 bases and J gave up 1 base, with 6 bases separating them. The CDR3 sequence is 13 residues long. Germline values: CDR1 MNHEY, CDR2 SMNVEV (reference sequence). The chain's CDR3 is CASSFGQNTEAFF. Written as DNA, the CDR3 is TGTGCCAGCAGTTTTGGGCAGAACACTGAAGCTTTCTTT.